This is a list of T cell receptor beta chains from one sample in a study of shared clonotypes between healthy human individuals. Assay used: immunoSEQ multiplex PCR; TCRdb lists only in-frame clones, some missing. The sample consists of some 2,000,000 clones, about 95% of them appearing once. Sequencing was carried out using naive CD8+ T cells sorted from blood. These receptors all stem from a man aged 18 to 30 in good health. Each CDR3 is given with its conserved first and last residue. Each record gives: D gene, J gene, CDR3 length, V gene, clone size, CDR3 DNA, CDR3 protein. A D gene is named only where the DNA matches it firmly. Clone sizes are given selectively: once, few, many, or a class where the clone is expanded.

D gene: .
J gene: TRBJ2-7
CDR3 length: 14
V gene: TRBV10-2
clone size: .
CDR3 DNA: TGCGCCAGCAGGTATACCGGGACCCACTACGAGCAGTACTTC
CDR3 protein: CASRYTGTHYEQYF

D gene: .
J gene: TRBJ2-2
CDR3 length: 17
V gene: TRBV4-2
clone size: .
CDR3 DNA: TGTGCCAGCAGCCACGTAGAGTGGCAGGGGGGCACCGGGGAGCTGTTTTTT
CDR3 protein: CASSHVEWQGGTGELFF

D gene: .
J gene: TRBJ2-5
CDR3 length: 13
V gene: TRBV27
clone size: .
CDR3 DNA: TGTGCCAGCAGTGCGAACCTCTTGGAGACCCAGTACTTC
CDR3 protein: CASSANLLETQYF

D gene: .
J gene: TRBJ1-2
CDR3 length: 15
V gene: TRBV7-2
clone size: once
CDR3 DNA: TGTGCCAGCAGCTTAGCTAGTGGGGATAACTATGGCTACACCTTC
CDR3 protein: CASSLASGDNYGYTF

D gene: TRBD1
J gene: TRBJ2-5
CDR3 length: 14
V gene: TRBV2
clone size: .
CDR3 DNA: TGTGCCACCGACGACAGGGGAAGCCAAGAGACCCAGTACTTC
CDR3 protein: CATDDRGSQETQYF

D gene: .
J gene: TRBJ2-5
CDR3 length: 16
V gene: TRBV15
clone size: .
CDR3 DNA: TGTGCCACCAGCACCCAGCGGACAGTATGGGAAGAGACCCAGTACTTC
CDR3 protein: CATSTQRTVWEETQYF

D gene: .
J gene: TRBJ2-7
CDR3 length: 13
V gene: TRBV7-9
clone size: .
CDR3 DNA: TGTGCCAGCAGTGGGGGGACTTACTACGAGCAGTACTTC
CDR3 protein: CASSGGTYYEQYF

D gene: TRBD1
J gene: TRBJ2-1
CDR3 length: 16
V gene: TRBV2
clone size: .
CDR3 DNA: TGTGCCAGCATTTCCACCGGGACAGGGGTTTACAATGAGCAGTTCTTC
CDR3 protein: CASISTGTGVYNEQFF

D gene: .
J gene: TRBJ1-2
CDR3 length: 13
V gene: TRBV7-9
clone size: few
CDR3 DNA: TGTGCCACCCAAGATGGAGCTGACTATGGCTACACCTTC
CDR3 protein: CATQDGADYGYTF

D gene: TRBD2
J gene: TRBJ2-1
CDR3 length: 13
V gene: TRBV29-1
clone size: .
CDR3 DNA: TGCAGCGTTATAGGGCCCGGGGGGGATGAGCAGTTCTTC
CDR3 protein: CSVIGPGGDEQFF

D gene: .
J gene: TRBJ2-1
CDR3 length: 12
V gene: TRBV27
clone size: .
CDR3 DNA: TGTGCCAGCAGTTTACCAGGGGGGGAGCAGTTCTTC
CDR3 protein: CASSLPGGEQFF

D gene: .
J gene: TRBJ1-1
CDR3 length: 13
V gene: TRBV5-4
clone size: .
CDR3 DNA: TGTGCCAGCAGCTACAGTCTGAACACTGAAGCTTTCTTT
CDR3 protein: CASSYSLNTEAFF

D gene: .
J gene: TRBJ2-1
CDR3 length: 14
V gene: TRBV18
clone size: .
CDR3 DNA: TGTGCCAGCTCACCTTTTCCTGACTACAATGAGCAGTTCTTC
CDR3 protein: CASSPFPDYNEQFF

D gene: .
J gene: TRBJ2-3
CDR3 length: 17
V gene: TRBV25-1
clone size: .
CDR3 DNA: TGTGCCAGCAGTGAACGCGCAGGGCCCTCCCCCACAGATACGCAGTATTTT
CDR3 protein: CASSERAGPSPTDTQYF

D gene: TRBD2
J gene: TRBJ2-1
CDR3 length: 15
V gene: TRBV6-6
clone size: .
CDR3 DNA: TGTGCCAGCAGTGCAAGGACTAGTAGATACAATGAGCAGTTCTTC
CDR3 protein: CASSARTSRYNEQFF

D gene: .
J gene: TRBJ1-1
CDR3 length: 10
V gene: TRBV29-1
clone size: .
CDR3 DNA: TGCAGCGTACTTGACAGGGAAGCTTTCTTT
CDR3 protein: CSVLDREAFF

D gene: .
J gene: TRBJ2-7
CDR3 length: 15
V gene: TRBV11-2
clone size: .
CDR3 DNA: TGTGCCAGCAGCTTAGAGCTGGGGGATCTGTACGAGCAGTACTTC
CDR3 protein: CASSLELGDLYEQYF

D gene: .
J gene: TRBJ1-6
CDR3 length: 14
V gene: TRBV9
clone size: once
CDR3 DNA: TGTGCCAGCAGCGAGTCAGGGCCAAATTCACCCCTCCACTTT
CDR3 protein: CASSESGPNSPLHF

D gene: TRBD1
J gene: TRBJ1-1
CDR3 length: 15
V gene: TRBV13
clone size: .
CDR3 DNA: TGTGCCAGCAGCTTAGATGGGACAGGGAGAACTGAAGCTTTCTTT
CDR3 protein: CASSLDGTGRTEAFF

D gene: TRBD2
J gene: TRBJ2-7
CDR3 length: 16
V gene: TRBV27
clone size: .
CDR3 DNA: TGTGCCAGCAGTTTATTGACTAGCGGGAGAAGATACGAGCAGTACTTC
CDR3 protein: CASSLLTSGRRYEQYF

D gene: .
J gene: TRBJ1-2
CDR3 length: 13
V gene: TRBV6-5
clone size: .
CDR3 DNA: TGTGCCAGCAGCCCCGGGACTAACTATGGCTACACCTTC
CDR3 protein: CASSPGTNYGYTF

D gene: TRBD1
J gene: TRBJ2-7
CDR3 length: 14
V gene: TRBV6-1
clone size: .
CDR3 DNA: TGTGCCAGCAGGAGAGGACAGGTTACCTACGAGCAGTACTTC
CDR3 protein: CASRRGQVTYEQYF

D gene: TRBD2
J gene: TRBJ2-4
CDR3 length: 17
V gene: TRBV5-6
clone size: .
CDR3 DNA: TGTGCCAGCAGCTTGGATGGACTAGCGGGAACCAAAAACATTCAGTACTTC
CDR3 protein: CASSLDGLAGTKNIQYF

D gene: TRBD1
J gene: TRBJ1-1
CDR3 length: 16
V gene: TRBV2
clone size: .
CDR3 DNA: TGTGCCAGCAGTGGGATTGGGACAGGGGTGAACACTGAAGCTTTCTTT
CDR3 protein: CASSGIGTGVNTEAFF

D gene: TRBD1
J gene: TRBJ2-1
CDR3 length: 15
V gene: TRBV5-1
clone size: .
CDR3 DNA: TGCGCCAGCAGCTTGGTCCAGGGGGAGTACAATGAGCAGTTCTTC
CDR3 protein: CASSLVQGEYNEQFF

D gene: .
J gene: TRBJ1-1
CDR3 length: 13
V gene: TRBV13
clone size: .
CDR3 DNA: TGTGCCAGCAGCTTAGAGGGAAGGACTGAAGCTTTCTTT
CDR3 protein: CASSLEGRTEAFF

D gene: TRBD1
J gene: TRBJ1-2
CDR3 length: 13
V gene: TRBV19
clone size: .
CDR3 DNA: TGTGCCAGTAGGGGGACAGGGAACGATGGCTACACCTTC
CDR3 protein: CASRGTGNDGYTF